The 19 T cell receptor beta chains listed next were all sequenced from one sample in a study of cytomegalovirus exposure and HLA in healthy donors. The PCR was carried out with 60 Vbeta primers and 13 Jbeta primers. Sequencing was performed with immunoSEQ multiplex PCR; in TCRdb, only in-frame clones are kept and a portion is missing. The data show over 130,000 clones, about three quarters seen once. Specimen: PBMCs. These receptors were taken from a man aged 40-50 years in good health and CMV-seronegative.

The V and J genes are TRBV29-1 and TRBJ2-1; D unresolved. V lost 4 bases and J lost 10, with 8 bases in between. There are 10 residues in the CDR3. Germline CDR1 and CDR2: SQVTM and ANQGSEA. The CDR3 reads CSVVVQEQFF. The CDR3, as DNA: TGCAGCGTTGTGGTTCAGGAGCAGTTCTTC.

This clone counts as medium-sized. The J gene is TRBJ2-1, the V gene TRBV6-4, with D possibly TRBD2 on 6 matching bases. This CDR3 is built from 16 residues. Looked up from germline, CDR1 is MRHNA and CDR2 is SNTAGT. V was shortened by 0 bases and J by 7 bases, with 16 bases between the two germline ends. CDR3 amino acids: CASSDSSRGDLNEQFF. The DNA for the CDR3 is TGTGCCAGCAGTGACTCTAGTCGCGGGGATCTGAATGAGCAGTTCTTC.

The chain carries TRBV2 and TRBJ2-1; D is perhaps TRBD1 (6 bases). Germline CDR1 is SNHLY and CDR2 is FYNNEI. The V and J ends lost 5 bases and 5 bases respectively, with 19 bases between them. This CDR3 region has 16 residues. The CDR3 sequence is CASSYRALGGDNEQFF. The DNA for the CDR3 is TGTGCCAGCAGTTACAGGGCACTAGGGGGAGACAATGAGCAGTTCTTC.

The rearrangement uses TRBV27 and TRBJ1-5; 9 nucleotides match TRBD1. Unmatched junction bases numbered 8, after V lost 4 bases and J lost 7 bases. CDR1 is MNHEY and CDR2 is SMNVEV in the germline V gene (reference sequence). This CDR3 is built from 15 residues. CDR3 nucleotide sequence: TGTGCCAGCAGTTCAACAGGGGGCAGGCGGCAGCCCCAGCATTTT. Translated, it gives CASSSTGGRRQPQHF.

The V gene is TRBV27, the J gene TRBJ1-5; tentatively, D is TRBD1 (6 bases). Germline V gene sequence: CDR1 MNHEY, CDR2 SMNVEV (reference sequence). The CDR3 is 16 amino acids. V was pared by 6 bases and J by 4 bases, with 19 bases between. CDR3 in amino acids: CASSRRGGGGNQPQHF. The DNA of the CDR3 is TGTGCCAGCAGCCGCCGAGGGGGTGGCGGGAATCAGCCCCAGCATTTT.

The gene calls are TRBV15 and TRBJ1-5; weak D call: TRBD1 (5 bases). Trimming stripped 5 bases from V and 6 bases from J, with 11 bases between. CDR1 is LNHNV, CDR2 YYDKDF, per germline (reference sequence). The CDR3 runs to 13 residues. CDR3 sequence (DNA): TGTGCCACCAGCCTAGGGGAGGCTCAGCCCCAGCATTTT. Protein product: CATSLGEAQPQHF.

This chain joins TRBV5-1 and TRBJ2-7; 8 positions match TRBD2. With 4 bases clipped from V and 1 base from J, the junction kept 7 bases outside the gene matches. Germline lookup yields CDR1 SGHRS and CDR2 YFSETQ. The CDR3 contains 15 residues. The CDR3 protein is CASSGLSGGSYEQYF. CDR3 DNA: TGCGCCAGCAGCGGTCTCAGCGGGGGATCCTACGAGCAGTACTTC.

The chain is built from TRBV2 and TRBJ2-5; perhaps TRBD1 as D (6 bases). CDR1 and CDR2 from the germline V gene are SNHLY and FYNNEI. CDR3 length equals 15 residues. With 1 base removed from V and 0 bases from J, the gap between germline ends came to 9 bases. The CDR3 DNA sequence: TGTGCCAGCAGTGAAGGCGACAGGTACCAAGAGACCCAGTACTTC. It is translated as CASSEGDRYQETQYF.

The chain carries TRBV28 and TRBJ2-1; weak D call: TRBD2 (6 bases). CDR1 and CDR2 from the germline V gene are MDHEN and SYDVKM. V lost 6 bases and J 7 bases, leaving 19 bases between the germline ends. This CDR3 region has 15 residues. As DNA, the CDR3 is TGTGCCAGCAGCCCCAGGGTGGGAGGTTATAATGAGCAGTTCTTC. It translates to CASSPRVGGYNEQFF.

The chain couples TRBV10-2 to TRBJ2-7; D call uncertain. The CDR3 sequence is 15 residues long. V lost 0 bases and J 0 bases, leaving 9 bases between the germline ends. In germline, CDR1 is WSHSY, CDR2 SAAADI. The CDR3 region has the DNA TGCGCCAGCAGTGAGTCCTGGAGAGGCTCCTACGAGCAGTACTTC. This gives the protein CASSESWRGSYEQYF.

The V call is TRBV9, the J call TRBJ2-7, with D tentatively TRBD2 (6 bases). The V gene lost 2 bases and the J gene lost 3 bases, with 9 bases spanning the gap. The CDR3 is made up of 13 amino acids. CDR1 is SGDLS, CDR2 YYNGEE, per germline. CDR3 region: CASSVGGHYEQYF. CDR3 nucleotides: TGTGCCAGCAGCGTTGGAGGGCACTACGAGCAGTACTTC.

This clone has a handful of counts. CDR3 coding DNA: TGTGCCATCAATAGGGACAGGGGTGGCTACGAGCAGTACTTC. Residues: CAINRDRGGYEQYF. V is TRBV10-3 and J is TRBJ2-7; 10 positions match TRBD1. The germline CDR1 and CDR2 sequences are ENHRY and SYGVKD. With 7 bases clipped from V and 3 bases from J, the junction kept 6 bases outside the gene matches. The CDR3 loop spans 14 amino acids.

In its sample, this clone was seen once. The rearrangement uses TRBV27 and TRBJ2-3, with 9 bases aligning to TRBD2. This CDR3 has 15 amino acids. Germline V lookup: CDR1 MNHEY, CDR2 SMNVEV (reference sequence). V shed 2 bases, J shed 9 bases, and the junction held 9 bases outside the gene matches. In DNA, the CDR3 is TGTGCCAGCAGTTTAAGGACTAGCGTTCTGGACACGCAGTATTTT. It yields the protein CASSLRTSVLDTQYF.

This clone was detected only a few times. The V gene is TRBV5-6, the J gene TRBJ2-2; the D gene is possibly TRBD1 (5 bases). The CDR3 sequence is 14 residues long. Trimming removed 1 base from V and 6 bases from J, with 10 bases in between. The germline gives CDR1 SGHDT, CDR2 YYEEEE. Here the CDR3 reads CASSLQGTAGELFF. DNA of the CDR3: TGTGCCAGCAGCTTGCAGGGTACGGCCGGGGAGCTGTTTTTT. Full variable domain (rest looked up from reference TRBV5-6 and TRBJ2-2): DAGVTQSPTHLIKTRGQQVTLRCSPKSGHDTVSWYQQALGQGPQFIFQYYEEEERQRGNFPDRFSGHQFPNYSSELNVNALLLGDSALYLCASSLQGTAGELFFGEGSRLTVL.

V gene TRBV5-1 combines with J gene TRBJ2-1; a possible D gene is TRBD2 (6 bases). V lost 1 base, J lost 7 bases, and 15 bases lay in between. The germline gives CDR1 SGHRS, CDR2 YFSETQ. The CDR3 loop spans 15 amino acids. Here the CDR3 DNA reads TGCGCCAGCAGCTTGACAGCTGGGGGGAGGAATGAGCAGTTCTTC. Its translation: CASSLTAGGRNEQFF.

The rearrangement links TRBV12-5 to TRBJ1-3; unclear D gene. Looked up from germline, CDR1 is LGHNT and CDR2 is FRNRAP. V gave up 4 bases and J gave up 4 bases, with 8 bases separating them. There are 13 residues in the CDR3. This CDR3 reads CASGSGLGNTIYF. The CDR3 bases are TGTGCTAGTGGTTCCGGACTGGGAAACACCATATATTTT.

This chain joins TRBV2 and TRBJ2-2; D remains unclear. Germline CDR1 SNHLY, CDR2 FYNNEI. The CDR3 spans 15 residues. V lost 4 bases, J lost 3 bases, and 12 bases lay in between. The DNA for the CDR3 is TGTGCCAGCAGTGTTGAGCATCAGGACACCGGGGAGCTGTTTTTT. Its protein is CASSVEHQDTGELFF.

The V and J genes are TRBV6-1 and TRBJ2-7, with 7 positions matching TRBD1. Per germline, CDR1 MNHNS and CDR2 SASEGT. V shed 2 bases and J 5 bases; nucleotides not matched to a gene: 9. This CDR3 spans 15 amino acids. The CDR3 here is CASSELDRWYDEQYF. CDR3 sequence (DNA): TGTGCCAGCAGTGAATTGGACAGGTGGTACGACGAGCAGTACTTC.

This sequence joins TRBV19 and TRBJ1-4; 7 nucleotides match TRBD1. The germline gives CDR1 LNHDA, CDR2 SQIVND (reference sequence). V was pared by 3 bases and J by 4 bases, with 5 bases of the junction left unmatched. CDR3 length: 15 residues. The CDR3 loop is CASSIGTVGNEKLFF. In DNA form, the CDR3 reads TGTGCCAGTAGTATCGGGACAGTAGGTAATGAAAAACTGTTTTTT.